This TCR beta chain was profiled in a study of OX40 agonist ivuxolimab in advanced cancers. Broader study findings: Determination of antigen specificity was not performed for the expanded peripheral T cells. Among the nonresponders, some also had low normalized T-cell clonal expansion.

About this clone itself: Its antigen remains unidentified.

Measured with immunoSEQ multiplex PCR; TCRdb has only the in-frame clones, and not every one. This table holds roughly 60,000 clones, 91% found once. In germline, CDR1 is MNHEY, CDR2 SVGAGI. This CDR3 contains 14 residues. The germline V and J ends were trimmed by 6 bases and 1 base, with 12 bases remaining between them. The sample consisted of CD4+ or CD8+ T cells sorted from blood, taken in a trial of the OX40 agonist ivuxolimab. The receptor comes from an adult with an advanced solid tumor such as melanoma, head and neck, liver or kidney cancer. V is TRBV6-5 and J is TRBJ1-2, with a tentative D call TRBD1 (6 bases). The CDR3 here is CASRRTERNYGYTF. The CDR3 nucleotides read TGTGCCAGCAGACGGACAGAGCGTAACTATGGCTACACCTTC.